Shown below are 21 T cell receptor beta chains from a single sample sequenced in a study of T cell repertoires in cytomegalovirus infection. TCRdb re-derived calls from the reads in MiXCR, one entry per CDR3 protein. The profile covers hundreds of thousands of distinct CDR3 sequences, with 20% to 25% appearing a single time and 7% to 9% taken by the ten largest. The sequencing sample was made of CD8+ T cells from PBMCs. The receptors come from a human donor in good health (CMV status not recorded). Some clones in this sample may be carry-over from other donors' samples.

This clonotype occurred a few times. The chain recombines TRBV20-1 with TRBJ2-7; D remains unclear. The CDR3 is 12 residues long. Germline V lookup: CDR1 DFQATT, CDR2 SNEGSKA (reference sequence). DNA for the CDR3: TGCAGCGCACAAACAAACACCTACGAGCAGTACTTC. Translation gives CSAQTNTYEQYF.

CDR3 DNA sequence: TGCGCCAGCAGCCCCGGAGGGGGTCAGGGCTATGGCTACACCTTC. Its protein is CASSPGGGQGYGYTF. The rearrangement links TRBV4-1 to TRBJ1-2, with D perhaps matching TRBD1 (6 bases). V was pared by 4 bases and J by 4 bases, with 16 bases between. The CDR3 has 15 amino acids. The germline V gene encodes CDR1 MGHRA and CDR2 YSYEKL.

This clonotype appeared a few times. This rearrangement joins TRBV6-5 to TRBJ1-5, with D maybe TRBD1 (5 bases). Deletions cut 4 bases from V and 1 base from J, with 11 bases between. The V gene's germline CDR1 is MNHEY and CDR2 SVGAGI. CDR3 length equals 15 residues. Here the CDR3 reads CASSFDSASNQPQHF. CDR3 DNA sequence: TGTGCCAGCAGTTTCGACAGTGCGAGCAATCAGCCCCAGCATTTT.

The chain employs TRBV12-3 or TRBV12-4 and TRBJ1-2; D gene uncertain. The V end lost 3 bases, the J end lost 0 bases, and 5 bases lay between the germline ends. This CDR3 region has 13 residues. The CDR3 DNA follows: TGTGCCAGCAGTTTGGCAGCTAACTATGGCTACACCTTC. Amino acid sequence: CASSLAANYGYTF.

The CDR3 sequence: CASSTPGTANEQFF. The CDR3 bases are TGTGCCAGCAGTACCCCCGGGACTGCAAATGAGCAGTTCTTC. The gene calls are TRBV6-1 and TRBJ2-1; D might be TRBD2 (6 bases). V was clipped by 5 bases and J by 7 bases, with 15 bases between them. Germline loops: CDR1 MNHNS, CDR2 SASEGT. The CDR3 contains 14 residues.

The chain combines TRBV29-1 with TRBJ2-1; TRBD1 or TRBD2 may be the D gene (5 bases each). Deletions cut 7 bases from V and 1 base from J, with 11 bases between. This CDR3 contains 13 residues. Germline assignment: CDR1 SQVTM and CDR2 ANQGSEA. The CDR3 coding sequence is TGCAGCGGGGTTGGGGGTTCCTACAATGAGCAGTTCTTC. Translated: CSGVGGSYNEQFF.

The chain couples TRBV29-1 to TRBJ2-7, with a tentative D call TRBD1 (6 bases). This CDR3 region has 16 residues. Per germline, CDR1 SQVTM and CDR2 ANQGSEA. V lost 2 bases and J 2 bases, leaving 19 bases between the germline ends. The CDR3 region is CSVEYFPKTGTYEQYF. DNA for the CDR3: TGCAGCGTTGAATACTTCCCAAAGACAGGCACCTACGAGCAGTACTTC.

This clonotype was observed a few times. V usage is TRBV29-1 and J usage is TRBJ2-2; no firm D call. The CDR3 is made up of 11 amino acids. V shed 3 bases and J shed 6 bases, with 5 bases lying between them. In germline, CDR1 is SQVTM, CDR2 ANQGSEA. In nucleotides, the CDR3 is TGCAGCGTTGATCGAGCCGGGGAGCTGTTTTTT. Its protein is CSVDRAGELFF.

The CDR3, as DNA: TGTGCCAGCAGCTTAGAGACTAGAGAAGAGACCCAGTACTTC. Protein: CASSLETREETQYF. V gene TRBV5-4 combines with J gene TRBJ2-5; possibly TRBD2 for D (6 bases). CDR1 and CDR2 (germline): SGHNT, YYREEE (reference sequence). The CDR3 is 14 amino acids. Trimming removed 2 bases at V and 3 bases at J, with 11 bases between.

This CDR3 is CASSYKGPVSGEQFF. The CDR3 DNA reads TGTGCCAGCAGTTACAAGGGGCCTGTATCGGGTGAGCAGTTCTTC. The chain joins TRBV6-2 or TRBV6-3 to TRBJ2-1, with D possibly being TRBD1 (5 bases). V lost 2 bases, J lost 9 bases, and 17 bases lay in between. The germline V gene encodes CDR1 MNHEY and CDR2 SVGEGT. The CDR3 extends over 15 amino acids.

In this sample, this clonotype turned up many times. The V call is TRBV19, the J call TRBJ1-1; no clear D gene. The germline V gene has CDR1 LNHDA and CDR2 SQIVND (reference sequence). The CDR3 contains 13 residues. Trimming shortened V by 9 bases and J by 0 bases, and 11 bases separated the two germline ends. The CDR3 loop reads CASRPGLNTEAFF. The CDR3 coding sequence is TGTGCCAGCAGGCCAGGATTGAACACTGAAGCTTTCTTT.

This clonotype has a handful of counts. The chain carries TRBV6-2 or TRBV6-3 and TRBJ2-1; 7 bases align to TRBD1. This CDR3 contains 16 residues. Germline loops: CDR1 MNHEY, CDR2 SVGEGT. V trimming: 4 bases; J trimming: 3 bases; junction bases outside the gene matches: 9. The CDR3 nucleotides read TGTGCCAGCAGTTTTGGATCGACAGGGATCTACAATGAGCAGTTCTTC. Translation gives CASSFGSTGIYNEQFF.

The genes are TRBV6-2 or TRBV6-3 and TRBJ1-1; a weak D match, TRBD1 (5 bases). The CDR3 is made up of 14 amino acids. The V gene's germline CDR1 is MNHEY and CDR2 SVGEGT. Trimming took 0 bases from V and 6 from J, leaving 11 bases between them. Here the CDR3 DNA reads TGTGCCAGCAGTTACTCGAAGGGGAAAGCTGAAGCTTTCTTT. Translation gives CASSYSKGKAEAFF.

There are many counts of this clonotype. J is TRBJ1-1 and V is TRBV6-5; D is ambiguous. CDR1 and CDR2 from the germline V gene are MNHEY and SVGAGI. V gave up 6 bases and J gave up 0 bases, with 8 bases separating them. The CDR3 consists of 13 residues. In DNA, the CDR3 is TGTGCCAGCAGCTATACAGTGAACACTGAAGCTTTCTTT. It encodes CASSYTVNTEAFF.

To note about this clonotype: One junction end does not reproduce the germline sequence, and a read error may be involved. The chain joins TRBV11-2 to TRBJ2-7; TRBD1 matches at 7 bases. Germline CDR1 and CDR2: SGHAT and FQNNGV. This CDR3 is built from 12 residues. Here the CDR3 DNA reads TGTGTCAGCAGCTGGACAGGAAACGAGCAGTACTTC. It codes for CVSSWTGNEQYF. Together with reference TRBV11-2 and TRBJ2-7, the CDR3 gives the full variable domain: EAGVAQSPRYKIIEKRQSVAFWCNPISGHATLYWYQQILGQGPKLLIQFQNNGVVDDSQLPKDRFSAERLKGVDSTLKIQPAKLEDSAVYLCVSSWTGNEQYFGPGTRLTVT.

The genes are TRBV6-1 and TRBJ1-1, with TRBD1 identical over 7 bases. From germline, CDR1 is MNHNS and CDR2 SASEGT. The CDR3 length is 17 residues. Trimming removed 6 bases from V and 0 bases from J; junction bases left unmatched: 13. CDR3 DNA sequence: TGTGCCAGCAGGAACCGGGACAGATTCTTTATGAACACTGAAGCTTTCTTT. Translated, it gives CASRNRDRFFMNTEAFF.

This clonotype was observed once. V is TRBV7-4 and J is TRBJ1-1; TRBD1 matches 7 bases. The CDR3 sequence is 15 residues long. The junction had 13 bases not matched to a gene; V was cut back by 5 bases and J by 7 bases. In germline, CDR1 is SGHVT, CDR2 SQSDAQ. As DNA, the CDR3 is TGTGCCAGCAGCGCGTTACAGGGGACTGCAGGTGAAGCTTTCTTT. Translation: CASSALQGTAGEAFF.

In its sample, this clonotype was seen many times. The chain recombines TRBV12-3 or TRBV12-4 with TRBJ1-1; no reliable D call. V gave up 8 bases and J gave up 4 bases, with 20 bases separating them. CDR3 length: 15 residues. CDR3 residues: CASSPWKVLATEAFF. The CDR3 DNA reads TGTGCCAGCTCCCCCTGGAAAGTCTTGGCCACTGAAGCTTTCTTT.

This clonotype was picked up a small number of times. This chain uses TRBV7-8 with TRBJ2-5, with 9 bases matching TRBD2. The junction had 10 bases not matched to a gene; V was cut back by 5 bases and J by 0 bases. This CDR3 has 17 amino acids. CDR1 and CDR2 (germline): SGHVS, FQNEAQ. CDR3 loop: CASSPGASGVYQETQYF. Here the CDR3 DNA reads TGTGCCAGCAGCCCCGGAGCTAGCGGGGTCTACCAAGAGACCCAGTACTTC.

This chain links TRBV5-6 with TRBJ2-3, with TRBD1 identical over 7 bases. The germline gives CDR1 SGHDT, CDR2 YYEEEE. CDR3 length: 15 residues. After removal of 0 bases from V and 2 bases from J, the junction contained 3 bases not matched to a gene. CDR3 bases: TGTGCCAGCAGCTTGGAAGGGGGCATCACAGATACGCAGTATTTT. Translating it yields CASSLEGGITDTQYF.

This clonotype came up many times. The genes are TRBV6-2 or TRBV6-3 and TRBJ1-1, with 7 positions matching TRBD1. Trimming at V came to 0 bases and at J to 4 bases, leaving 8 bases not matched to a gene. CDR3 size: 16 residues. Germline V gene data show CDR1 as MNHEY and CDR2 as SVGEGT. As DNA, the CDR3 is TGTGCCAGCAGTTACTCGACGGGAAGGGGGCCCACTGAAGCTTTCTTT. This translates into CASSYSTGRGPTEAFF.